The rows below give T cell receptor beta chains drawn from one sample of a study of shared clonotypes between healthy human individuals. Clones were read by immunoSEQ multiplex PCR, and TCRdb kept only the in-frame ones, dropping some. The sample has a few hundred thousand clones, 95% to 98% seen once. The specimen sequenced was naive CD4+ T cells sorted from blood. The source is a woman between 25 and 40 years old in good health. CDR3s include the opening cysteine and the closing phenylalanine or tryptophan. The D gene is left open where the match is weak. Expanded clones get a size class; other rows say once, few or many, or leave the size out.

clone size	V gene	J gene	D gene	CDR3 DNA	CDR3 protein
-	TRBV28	TRBJ2-1	TRBD2	TGTGCCAGCGCTCCCCCTCTAGCGGGAGAAGGGAATGAGCAGTTCTTC	CASAPPLAGEGNEQFF
once	TRBV29-1	TRBJ2-7	TRBD2	TGCAGCGTTGCGCGGCTAGCGGGAGACCGGTACGAGCAGTACTTC	CSVARLAGDRYEQYF
-	TRBV18	TRBJ2-1	TRBD1	TGTGCCAGCTCACCCGGGACAGGGGACAGTGAGCAGTTCTTC	CASSPGTGDSEQFF
once	TRBV6-5	TRBJ2-1	TRBD2	TGTGCCAGCAGGAAGGAAGCGGGAGTTCTCAATGAGCAGTTCTTC	CASRKEAGVLNEQFF
-	TRBV5-5	TRBJ1-2	-	TGTGCCAGCAGCTTCGGGGGATTCAACTATGGCTACACCTTC	CASSFGGFNYGYTF
-	TRBV28	TRBJ2-3	TRBD2	TGTGCCAGCAGTCAAGCGGGAGTTTTAACAGATACGCAGTATTTT	CASSQAGVLTDTQYF
-	TRBV28	TRBJ2-5	-	TGTGCCAGCAGTTTTCAGGCAGGGGTGGAGACCCAGTACTTC	CASSFQAGVETQYF
-	TRBV5-4	TRBJ1-2	TRBD1	TGTGCCAGCAGCTTGGCCGGGACAGGAGAAACCAACCGCTACACCTTC	CASSLAGTGETNRYTF
once	TRBV5-1	TRBJ2-1	-	TGCGCCAGCAGCTTATCTACGGGGAAAGGCTACAATGAGCAGTTCTTC	CASSLSTGKGYNEQFF
-	TRBV5-1	TRBJ2-3	-	TGCGCCAGCAGCTTGGGGGCTAGCCCCGATACGCAGTATTTT	CASSLGASPDTQYF
once	TRBV2	TRBJ2-2	-	TGTGCCAGCAGGACCAGGGTTACCGGGGAGCTGTTTTTT	CASRTRVTGELFF
-	TRBV4-1	TRBJ2-5	TRBD2	TGCGCCAGCAGCCAAGGACTAGCACAAGAGACCCAGTACTTC	CASSQGLAQETQYF
-	TRBV5-1	TRBJ2-1	-	TGCGCCAGCAGCTTGGTGGGACCCGGGAGCTCCTACAATGAGCAGTTCTTC	CASSLVGPGSSYNEQFF
-	TRBV19	TRBJ1-5	TRBD1	TGTGCCAGTAGGGACAGGGAACTGAGGCAGCCCCAGCATTTT	CASRDRELRQPQHF
-	TRBV2	TRBJ2-7	-	TGTGCCAGCAGTGATTATGGCGGAGCTTCAAACGAGCAGTACTTC	CASSDYGGASNEQYF